This T cell receptor beta chain was documented in a study of T cell responses to AZD1222 COVID-19 vaccine. Repertoires were generated with immunoSEQ multiplex PCR, while TCRdb's copy carries only in-frame clones and drops some. The sample consists of 140,000 to 150,000 clones, around 93% of them appearing once. Germline assignment: CDR1 LNHDA and CDR2 SQIVND (reference sequence). The CDR3 length is 11 residues. V lost 4 bases and J lost 14, with 12 bases in between. The origin of this receptor is an adult in good health. Sequencing used peripheral blood, obtained on day 0 of AZD1222 vaccination. This chain joins TRBV19 and TRBJ2-1; weak D call: TRBD2 (6 bases). CDR3 bases: TGTGCCAGTAGTAGACTAGAGTGGAAGTTCTTC. It specifies CASSRLEWKFF.